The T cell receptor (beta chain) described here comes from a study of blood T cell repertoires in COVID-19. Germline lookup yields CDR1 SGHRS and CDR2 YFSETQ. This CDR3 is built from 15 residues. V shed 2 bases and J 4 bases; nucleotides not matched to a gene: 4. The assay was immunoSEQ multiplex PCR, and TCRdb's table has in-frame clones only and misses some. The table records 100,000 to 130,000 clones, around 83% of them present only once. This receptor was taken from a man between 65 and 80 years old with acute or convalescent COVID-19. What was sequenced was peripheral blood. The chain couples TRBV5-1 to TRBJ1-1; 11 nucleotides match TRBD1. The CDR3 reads CASSFRTGGLTEAFF. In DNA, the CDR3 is TGCGCCAGCAGCTTCCGGACAGGGGGCCTCACTGAAGCTTTCTTT.